These 9 T cell receptor beta chains were all obtained from the same sample, sequenced in a study of shared clonotypes between healthy human individuals. The repertoire was sequenced with immunoSEQ multiplex PCR; TCRdb's copy has only in-frame clones and lacks some. The sample consists of 780,000 or so clones, approximately 77% of them appearing once. The source material was memory CD4+ T cells sorted from blood. Subset denoted: CD45RA-negative fraction. The receptors stem from a young woman in good health.

The chain uses TRBV7-2 and TRBJ2-7; no clear D gene. V gave up 1 base and J gave up 7 bases, with 8 bases separating them. Germline V gives CDR1 SGHTA, CDR2 FQGNSA. There are 12 residues in the CDR3. CDR3 residues: CASSLGVGEQYF. DNA of the CDR3: TGTGCCAGCAGCTTAGGGGTGGGAGAGCAGTACTTC. The full variable domain, in which reference TRBV7-2 and TRBJ2-7 provide the parts outside the CDR3, is GAGVSQSPSNKVTEKGKDVELRCDPISGHTALYWYRQSLGQGLEFLIYFQGNSAPDKSGLPSDRFSAERTGGSVSTLTIQRTQQEDSAVYLCASSLGVGEQYFGPGTRLTVT.

The chain has TRBV27 and TRBJ1-1; D is unresolved. Trimming took off 5 bases at V and 1 base at J, with 11 bases between the two ends. Germline CDR1 is MNHEY and CDR2 is SMNVEV (reference sequence). This CDR3 comprises 14 residues. The CDR3 bases are TGTGCCAGCAGTCAATCATCGGCGAACACTGAAGCTTTCTTT. Translation: CASSQSSANTEAFF.

This clone came up a few times. This same CDR3 is encoded by further DNA sequences in the sample. The V call is TRBV18, the J call TRBJ2-7; D call uncertain. V lost 2 bases, J lost 2 bases, and 10 bases lay in between. Germline V CDR1 and CDR2: KGHSH, LQKENI. There are 14 residues in the CDR3. CDR3 nucleotide sequence: TGTGCCAGCTCACCAGGCGGCTCCCCCTACGAGCAGTACTTC. It yields the protein CASSPGGSPYEQYF. Using reference TRBV18 and TRBJ2-7 for the parts outside the CDR3, the full variable domain is NAGVMQNPRHLVRRRGQEARLRCSPMKGHSHVYWYRQLPEEGLKFMVYLQKENIIDESGMPKERFSAEFPKEGPSILRIQQVVRGDSAAYFCASSPGGSPYEQYFGPGTRLTVT.

This chain uses TRBV7-9 with TRBJ2-1; the D gene is possibly TRBD2 (5 bases). The CDR3 runs 16 residues. Germline V gives CDR1 SEHNR, CDR2 FQNEAQ (reference sequence). Trimming pared 5 bases from V and 6 bases from J, leaving 20 bases between. CDR3 region: CASSPRGGSEVNEQFF. CDR3 nucleotides: TGTGCCAGCAGCCCTCGGGGTGGGTCTGAGGTCAATGAGCAGTTCTTC.

The chain has TRBV5-1 and TRBJ1-1, with D maybe TRBD1 (6 bases). Trimming left V 0 bases short and J 3 bases short, with 15 bases between. Per germline, CDR1 SGHRS and CDR2 YFSETQ. The CDR3 spans 16 residues. This chain's CDR3 is CASSLELHREYTEAFF. The CDR3 coding sequence is TGCGCCAGCAGCTTGGAATTACACAGGGAATACACTGAAGCTTTCTTT.

J is TRBJ2-1 and V is TRBV10-3; D is perhaps TRBD1 (5 bases). V was clipped by 7 bases and J by 7 bases, with 17 bases between them. This CDR3 is built from 14 residues. Germline V gene lookup returns CDR1 ENHRY and CDR2 SYGVKD. CDR3 residues: CAIKGPQTLNEQFF. Written as DNA, the CDR3 is TGTGCCATCAAGGGGCCTCAGACCTTGAATGAGCAGTTCTTC.

The rearrangement joins TRBV11-2 to TRBJ2-4; a weak D match, TRBD2 (6 bases). CDR1 and CDR2 from the germline V gene are SGHAT and FQNNGV. V was clipped by 0 bases and J by 6 bases, with 15 bases between them. The CDR3 consists of 16 residues. The DNA for the CDR3 is TGTGCCAGCAGCTTAGAAGGAGCGGGCTGGGGAAACATTCAGTACTTC. It codes for CASSLEGAGWGNIQYF. The full variable domain, its missing parts supplied by reference TRBV11-2 and TRBJ2-4, is EAGVAQSPRYKIIEKRQSVAFWCNPISGHATLYWYQQILGQGPKLLIQFQNNGVVDDSQLPKDRFSAERLKGVDSTLKIQPAKLEDSAVYLCASSLEGAGWGNIQYFGAGTRLSVL.

The genes are TRBV2 and TRBJ1-2, with 7 bases lining up with TRBD1. The CDR3 sequence is 17 residues long. The J segment lost 3 bases and the V segment lost 7 bases, leaving 17 bases of the junction unmatched. Germline V lookup: CDR1 SNHLY, CDR2 FYNNEI. CDR3 amino acids: CASTGSQGGRSDYGYTF. The DNA of the CDR3 is TGTGCCAGCACAGGGTCGCAGGGGGGTCGGTCCGACTATGGCTACACCTTC.

This chain joins TRBV30 and TRBJ2-5; 7 bases line up with TRBD1. Germline trimming cut 6 bases from V and 1 base from J; bases unmatched to any gene: 5. Germline V CDR1 and CDR2: GTSNPN, SVGIG (reference sequence). The CDR3 contains 13 residues. As DNA, the CDR3 is TGTGCCTGCGCGAGACAGGGCCAAGAGACCCAGTACTTC. This codes for CACARQGQETQYF.